The 28 T cell receptor beta chains listed next were all sequenced from one sample in a study of T cell responses to AZD1222 COVID-19 vaccine. The repertoire was sequenced with immunoSEQ multiplex PCR; TCRdb's copy has only in-frame clones and lacks some. The sample records under 200,000 clones, about 95% being singletons. Sequenced material: peripheral blood, taken on day 0 of AZD1222 vaccination. The receptors were gathered from an adult in good health.

The V call is TRBV2, the J call TRBJ1-6; 10 bases match TRBD1. V shed 11 bases and J 7 bases; nucleotides not matched to a gene: 5. Germline V CDR1 and CDR2: SNHLY, FYNNEI. The CDR3 consists of 13 residues. The CDR3 region is CASEGQGNSPLHF. CDR3 coding DNA: TGTGCCTCAGAGGGACAGGGGAATTCACCCCTCCACTTT.

V and J are TRBV10-2 and TRBJ1-4; TRBD1 might be the D (6 bases). This CDR3 contains 14 residues. The V gene lost 6 bases and the J gene lost 6 bases, with 14 bases spanning the gap. CDR1 is WSHSY and CDR2 is SAAADI in the germline V gene. The CDR3 nucleotides are TGCGCCAGCAGGAGGGGGTCAGGGGATGAAAAACTGTTTTTT. Translating gives CASRRGSGDEKLFF.

The chain is built from TRBV10-3 and TRBJ1-5; 7 nucleotides agree with TRBD1. The germline CDR1 and CDR2 sequences are ENHRY and SYGVKD. The CDR3 spans 14 residues. The V segment lost 10 bases and the J segment 0 bases; nucleotides outside the gene matches: 6. The CDR3 DNA reads as TGTGCCACCGACAGGGCGGATAGCAATCAGCCCCAGCATTTT. Its protein is CATDRADSNQPQHF.

V is TRBV10-2 and J is TRBJ2-2; TRBD2 might be the D (6 bases). The V and J ends lost 7 bases and 1 base respectively, with 16 bases between them. CDR1 and CDR2 (germline): WSHSY, SAAADI. The CDR3 runs to 16 residues. In DNA form, the CDR3 reads TGCGCCAGCATGGAGGGGTTTATAGAGAACACCGGGGAGCTGTTTTTT. Translating gives CASMEGFIENTGELFF.

The rearrangement joins TRBV27 to TRBJ1-1; a possible D gene is TRBD1 (5 bases). Germline V gene lookup returns CDR1 MNHEY and CDR2 SMNVEV (reference sequence). Trimming pared 8 bases from V and 7 bases from J, leaving 26 bases between. The CDR3 contains 16 residues. The CDR3 spells CASREGSYDPGHEAFF. CDR3 in DNA: TGTGCCAGCCGGGAGGGGTCCTACGACCCGGGCCATGAAGCTTTCTTT.

The CDR3 reads CASSQEFRVDGYTF. The CDR3 DNA reads TGTGCCAGCAGCCAAGAGTTCAGGGTTGATGGCTACACCTTC. The rearrangement joins TRBV3-1 (or the pseudogene TRBV3-2) to TRBJ1-2; a possible D gene is TRBD1 (5 bases). This CDR3 spans 14 amino acids. V was cut by 0 bases and J by 6 bases, with 11 bases left in between. Germline V gene sequence: CDR1 LGHDT, CDR2 YNNKEL (reference sequence).

V gene TRBV4-2 combines with J gene TRBJ2-3, with D hard to call. CDR1 is LGHNA and CDR2 is YNFKEQ in the germline V gene. The V end was cut by 1 base, the J end by 1 base, with 12 bases between. CDR3 size: 16 residues. The CDR3 DNA reads as TGTGCCAGCAGCCAAGCCCTTAGTGGAGGCACAGATACGCAGTATTTT. Its translation: CASSQALSGGTDTQYF.

The chain combines TRBV5-4 with TRBJ1-3; a possible D gene is TRBD1 (5 bases). The CDR3 length is 17 residues. Germline loops: CDR1 SGHNT, CDR2 YYREEE (reference sequence). V dropped 1 base and J dropped 8 bases, with 22 bases sitting between them. CDR3 nucleotides: TGTGCCAGCAGCTTGACGTGGGGGAGGGTTGTAGAAGACACCATATATTTT. This translates into CASSLTWGRVVEDTIYF.

The chain recombines TRBV7-2 with TRBJ2-5; D unclear. Between the trimmed V and J ends, which lost 5 bases and 4 bases, there was a span of 14 bases. CDR3 size: 14 residues. The germline V gene has CDR1 SGHTA and CDR2 FQGNSA. CDR3 nucleotide sequence: TGTGCCAGCAGCCCAGCTTCTCCGAGAGAGACCCAGTACTTC. Its protein product is CASSPASPRETQYF. The full variable domain, completed using reference TRBV7-2 and TRBJ2-5, is GAGVSQSPSNKVTEKGKDVELRCDPISGHTALYWYRQSLGQGLEFLIYFQGNSAPDKSGLPSDRFSAERTGGSVSTLTIQRTQQEDSAVYLCASSPASPRETQYFGPGTRLLVL.

The chain couples TRBV6-5 to TRBJ2-1, with D perhaps TRBD1 or TRBD2 (7 bases each). Trimming removed 6 bases at V and 14 bases at J, with 23 bases between. Germline CDR1 is MNHEY and CDR2 is SVGAGI. The CDR3 is made up of 14 amino acids. The CDR3 is CASSPQGGVRVEFF. In DNA form, the CDR3 reads TGTGCCAGCAGCCCCCAGGGGGGGGTGAGAGTTGAGTTCTTC.

This chain links TRBV29-1 with TRBJ1-1; D might be TRBD1 (6 bases). Germline V CDR1 and CDR2: SQVTM, ANQGSEA. The ends were cut back, 6 bases at V and 4 bases at J, with 15 bases in the middle. The CDR3 has 13 residues. The CDR3 region has the DNA TGCAGCGTCTCTGGGGGCTGGGGCACTGAAGCTTTCTTT. Translation gives CSVSGGWGTEAFF.

In nucleotides, the CDR3 is TGTGCCAGCAGCAAAGCGCCCAGGGACCCCTACGAGCAGTACTTC. It encodes CASSKAPRDPYEQYF. This rearrangement joins TRBV21-1 to TRBJ2-7. TRBV21-1 is tagged as a pseudogene. The CDR3 has 15 amino acids.

This chain connects TRBV18 to TRBJ2-3, with TRBD1 as a possible D gene (5 bases). The CDR3 runs 16 residues. With 5 bases removed from V and 0 bases from J, the gap between germline ends came to 15 bases. CDR1 KGHSH and CDR2 LQKENI come from the germline V gene. CDR3 sequence (DNA): TGTGCCAGCTCAACGATGACAGCCACTAGCACAGATACGCAGTATTTT. It specifies CASSTMTATSTDTQYF.

The chain uses TRBV11-2 and TRBJ2-4; D gene ambiguous. V lost 1 base and J 0 bases, leaving 10 bases between the germline ends. CDR1 and CDR2 from the germline V gene are SGHAT and FQNNGV. CDR3 size: 16 residues. CDR3 DNA: TGTGCCAGCAGCTTAGTAGGAGTTCTAGCCAAAAACATTCAGTACTTC. Translating it yields CASSLVGVLAKNIQYF.

This chain links TRBV4-1 with TRBJ2-1; D is unresolved. Trimming cost V 4 bases and J 9 bases, with 7 bases left between them. The V gene's germline CDR1 is MGHRA and CDR2 YSYEKL. The CDR3 is made up of 11 amino acids. The CDR3 protein is CASSLSGEQFF. Written as DNA, the CDR3 is TGCGCCAGCAGCCTTTCCGGTGAGCAGTTCTTC.

The chain combines TRBV5-1 with TRBJ2-4; D is possibly TRBD1 or TRBD2 (6 bases each). CDR1 is SGHRS, CDR2 YFSETQ, per germline. CDR3 length: 15 residues. Trimming pared 6 bases from V and 8 bases from J, leaving 21 bases between. CDR3 sequence reads: CASTQLMGGSDIQYF. For the CDR3, the DNA is TGCGCCAGCACCCAGCTTATGGGGGGCTCCGACATTCAGTACTTC.

The chain uses TRBV25-1 and TRBJ1-1, with D hard to call. The V gene's germline CDR1 is MGHDK and CDR2 SYGVNS. The length of the CDR3 is 15 residues. Trimming removed 1 base from V and 3 bases from J, with 12 bases in between. The CDR3 DNA sequence: TGTGCCAGCAGTGAATCCCCAGACTCCTACACTGAAGCTTTCTTT. Its translation: CASSESPDSYTEAFF.

The rearrangement links TRBV4-2 to TRBJ2-7; 7 bases match TRBD2. V was clipped by 3 bases and J by 2 bases; unmatched bases: 10. This CDR3 spans 16 amino acids. Germline V lookup: CDR1 LGHNA, CDR2 YNFKEQ. The CDR3 here is CASSQDLAVNTYEQYF. CDR3 DNA: TGTGCCAGCAGCCAGGATCTAGCGGTTAATACCTACGAGCAGTACTTC.

The V and J genes are TRBV5-1 and TRBJ2-1; 8 nucleotides match TRBD2. The CDR3 has 18 amino acids. Germline assignment: CDR1 SGHRS and CDR2 YFSETQ. The V and J ends lost 3 bases and 8 bases, in that order; junction bases with no gene match: 19. Written as DNA, the CDR3 is TGCGCCAGCAGCTCCCTCCCCCCGGCGGGAGGTTCATTCGATGAGCAGTTCTTC. Its translation is CASSSLPPAGGSFDEQFF.

The rearrangement uses TRBV7-6 and TRBJ2-1; maybe TRBD2 (6 bases). V lost 5 bases and J 4 bases, leaving 27 bases between the germline ends. This CDR3 is 19 amino acids long. Per the germline V gene, CDR1 is SGHVS and CDR2 is FNYEAQ. The CDR3 loop is CASSPGVGPLLPTYNEQFF. The CDR3 DNA follows: TGTGCCAGCAGCCCGGGGGTAGGACCACTCCTCCCTACTTACAATGAGCAGTTCTTC.

The CDR3 loop reads CASSTDGSSYNSPLHF. The CDR3 bases are TGCGCCAGCAGCACGGACGGGAGCTCCTATAATTCACCCCTCCACTTT. The V and J genes are TRBV10-2 and TRBJ1-6; D is unresolved. CDR1 WSHSY and CDR2 SAAADI come from the germline V gene. V shed 6 bases and J shed 0 bases, with 12 bases lying between them. The CDR3 has 16 residues.

V is TRBV19 and J is TRBJ1-4; weak D call: TRBD1 (5 bases). The CDR3 totals 15 residues. The V end was cut by 3 bases, the J end by 9 bases, with 17 bases between. Germline V CDR1 and CDR2: LNHDA, SQIVND (reference sequence). This CDR3 reads CASSIGTRPVQKLFF. The CDR3 DNA sequence: TGTGCCAGTAGTATTGGGACCCGGCCCGTCCAAAAACTGTTTTTT.

The V gene is TRBV29-1, the J gene TRBJ2-3, with D perhaps matching TRBD2 (6 bases). V dropped 6 bases and J dropped 2 bases, with 12 bases sitting between them. Germline V gene lookup returns CDR1 SQVTM and CDR2 ANQGSEA. CDR3 size: 13 residues. The CDR3 DNA reads TGCAGCGTCGGGGGACGGAACACAGATACGCAGTATTTT. Translating gives CSVGGRNTDTQYF.

The chain is built from TRBV2 and TRBJ2-1; tentative D call: TRBD2 (5 bases). The CDR3 has 15 residues. V lost 10 bases to trimming and J lost 0 bases, with 16 bases between them. Germline V gene sequence: CDR1 SNHLY, CDR2 FYNNEI. The CDR3 loop reads CAIDDRRSSYNEQFF. For the CDR3, the DNA is TGTGCCATCGATGACCGGAGGAGCTCCTACAATGAGCAGTTCTTC.

This clone was counted a single time. V usage is TRBV5-6 and J usage is TRBJ2-2; D unclear. The CDR3 has 14 amino acids. Germline loops: CDR1 SGHDT, CDR2 YYEEEE. V lost 2 bases, J lost 4 bases, and 9 bases lay in between. This CDR3 is CASSFYHPTGELFF. DNA of the CDR3: TGTGCCAGCAGCTTTTATCATCCCACCGGGGAGCTGTTTTTT.

This chain uses TRBV20-1 with TRBJ1-2; TRBD1 matches at 8 bases. V shed 3 bases and J 4 bases; nucleotides not matched to a gene: 7. Per the germline V gene, CDR1 is DFQATT and CDR2 is SNEGSKA (reference sequence). The CDR3 runs to 14 residues. The CDR3 nucleotides read TGCAGTGCTAGTGTGACAGGGGAGGGCTATGGCTACACCTTC. This gives the protein CSASVTGEGYGYTF.

This sequence joins TRBV5-1 and TRBJ2-3; D possibly uses TRBD1 or TRBD2 (6 bases each). CDR3 length: 15 amino acids. The V gene lost 0 bases and the J gene lost 1 base, with 9 bases spanning the gap. Germline values: CDR1 SGHRS, CDR2 YFSETQ. The CDR3 loop is CASSLEGGRTDTQYF. CDR3 DNA sequence: TGCGCCAGCAGCTTGGAGGGGGGCCGCACAGATACGCAGTATTTT.

Only one count was recorded for this clone. This chain joins TRBV19 and TRBJ1-5; D is perhaps TRBD1 (6 bases). CDR3 size: 13 residues. Germline values: CDR1 LNHDA, CDR2 SQIVND (reference sequence). Trimming took off 7 bases at V and 5 bases at J, with 12 bases between the two ends. The CDR3 DNA sequence: TGTGCCAGTAAGGGGGGATCAGATCAGCCCCAGCATTTT. It is translated as CASKGGSDQPQHF.